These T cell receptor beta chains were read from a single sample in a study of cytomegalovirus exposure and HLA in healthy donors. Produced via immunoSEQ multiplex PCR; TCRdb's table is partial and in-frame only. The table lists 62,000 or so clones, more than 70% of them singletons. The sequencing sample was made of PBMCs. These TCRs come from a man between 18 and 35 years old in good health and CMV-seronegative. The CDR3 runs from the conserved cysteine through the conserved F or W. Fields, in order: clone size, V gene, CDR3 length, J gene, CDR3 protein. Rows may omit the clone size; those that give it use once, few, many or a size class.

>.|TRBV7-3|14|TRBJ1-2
CASSPGYVAYGYTF
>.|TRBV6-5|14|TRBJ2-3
CASRLGGASDTQYF
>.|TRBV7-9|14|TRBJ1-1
CASSFDSDNTEAFF
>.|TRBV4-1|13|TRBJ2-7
CASSLDTGWEQYF
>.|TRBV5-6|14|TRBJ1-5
CASSSGQGRQPQHF
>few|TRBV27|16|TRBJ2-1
CASSFSTGGGYNEQFF
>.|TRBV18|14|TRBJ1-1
CASSPLREGTEAFF
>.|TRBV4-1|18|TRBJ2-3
CASSLATSGGSTTDTQYF
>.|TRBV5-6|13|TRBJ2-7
CASSPPWGGEQYF
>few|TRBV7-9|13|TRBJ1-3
CASWGESGNTIYF
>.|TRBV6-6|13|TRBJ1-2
CASSPGTGYGYTF
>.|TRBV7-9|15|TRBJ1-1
CASSLLTGINTEAFF
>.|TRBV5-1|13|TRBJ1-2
CASSLAGVSGYTF
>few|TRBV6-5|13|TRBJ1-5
CASSYSSNQPQHF
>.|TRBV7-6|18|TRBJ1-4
CASSLLPLAGAVNEKLFF
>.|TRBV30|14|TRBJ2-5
CAWSVRGGGETQYF
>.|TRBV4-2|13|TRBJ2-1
CASSQVTGNEQFF
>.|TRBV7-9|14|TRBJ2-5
CASSQVRGKETQYF
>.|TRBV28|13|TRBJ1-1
CASSLTVNTEAFF
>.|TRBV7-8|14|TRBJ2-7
CASSLAGSSYEQYF
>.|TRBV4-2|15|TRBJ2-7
CASSQDWDRVNEQYF
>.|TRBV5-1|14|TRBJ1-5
CASSWLAGEQPQHF
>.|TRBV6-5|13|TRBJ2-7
CASSPTGPYEQYF
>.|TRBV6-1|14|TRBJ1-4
CASSGDRANEKLFF
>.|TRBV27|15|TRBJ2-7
CASSLSASGSYEQYF